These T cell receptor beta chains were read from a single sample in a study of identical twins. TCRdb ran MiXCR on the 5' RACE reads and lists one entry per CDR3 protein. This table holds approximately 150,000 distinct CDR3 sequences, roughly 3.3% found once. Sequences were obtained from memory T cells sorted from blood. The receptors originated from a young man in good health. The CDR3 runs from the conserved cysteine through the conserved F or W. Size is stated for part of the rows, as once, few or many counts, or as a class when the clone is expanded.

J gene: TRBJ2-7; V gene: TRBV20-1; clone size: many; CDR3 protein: CSAGDLREQYF
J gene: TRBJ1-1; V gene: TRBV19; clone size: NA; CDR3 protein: CASPPREAFF
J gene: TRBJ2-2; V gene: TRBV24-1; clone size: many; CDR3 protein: CATATVANTGELFF
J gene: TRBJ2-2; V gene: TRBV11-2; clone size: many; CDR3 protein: CASTSVLGTGELFF
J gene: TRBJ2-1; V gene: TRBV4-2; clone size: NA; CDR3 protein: CASSARDPGYNEQFF
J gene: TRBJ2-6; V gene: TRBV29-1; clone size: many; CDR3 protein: CSVEAGSGTSGANVLTF
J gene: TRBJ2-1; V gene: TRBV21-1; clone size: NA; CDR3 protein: CASTVTYGTSGSYNEQFF
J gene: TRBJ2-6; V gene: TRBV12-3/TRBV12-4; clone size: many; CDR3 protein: CASSSSTGQGAVGANVLTF
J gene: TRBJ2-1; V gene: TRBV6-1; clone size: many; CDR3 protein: CATTLRGNYNEQFF
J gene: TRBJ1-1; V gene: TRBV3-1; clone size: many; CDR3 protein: CASSQMRGQAFF
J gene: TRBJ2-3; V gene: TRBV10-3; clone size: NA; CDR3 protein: CAISEFQVGTDTQYF
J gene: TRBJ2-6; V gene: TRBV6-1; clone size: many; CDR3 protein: CASSPRLGSSGANVLTF
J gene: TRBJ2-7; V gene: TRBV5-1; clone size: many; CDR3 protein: CASSPFSGYEQYF
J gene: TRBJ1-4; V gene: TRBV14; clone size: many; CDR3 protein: CASSQNLREKLFF
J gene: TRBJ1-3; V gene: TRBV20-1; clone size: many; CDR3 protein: CSASLYGNTIYF
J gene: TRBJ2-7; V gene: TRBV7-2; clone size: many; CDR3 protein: CASSRDRGFLNF
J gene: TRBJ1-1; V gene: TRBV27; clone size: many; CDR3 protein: CASSFSRDTEAFF
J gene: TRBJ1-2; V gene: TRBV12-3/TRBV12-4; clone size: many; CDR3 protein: CASSLGGGHYGYTF
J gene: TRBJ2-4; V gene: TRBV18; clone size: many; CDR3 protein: CASSPDGGRNIQYF
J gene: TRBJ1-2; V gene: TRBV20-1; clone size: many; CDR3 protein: CSARSLSGMDGYTF
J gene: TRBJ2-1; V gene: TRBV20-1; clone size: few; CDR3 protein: CSAKKRGSYNEQFF
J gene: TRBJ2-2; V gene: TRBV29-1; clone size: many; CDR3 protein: CSVGTLAGITGELFF
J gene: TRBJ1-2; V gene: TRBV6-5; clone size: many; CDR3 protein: CASSYTIQGYNYGYTF
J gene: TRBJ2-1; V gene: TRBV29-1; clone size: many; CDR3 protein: CSARGVAGGLGNEQFF
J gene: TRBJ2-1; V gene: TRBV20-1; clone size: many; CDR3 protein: CSAKTELVSKFESSYNEQFF
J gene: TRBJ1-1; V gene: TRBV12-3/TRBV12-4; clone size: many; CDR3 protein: CASSYDPGQGPFF
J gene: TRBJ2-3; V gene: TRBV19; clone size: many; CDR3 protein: CASSDKGWDTQYF
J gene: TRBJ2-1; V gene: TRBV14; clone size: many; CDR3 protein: CASSHRYPGDQGNEQFF
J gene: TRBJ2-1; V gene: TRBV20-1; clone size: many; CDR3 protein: CSAIRDRSPQGLDEQFF
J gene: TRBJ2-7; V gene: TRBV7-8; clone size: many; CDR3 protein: CASSRGLNSYEQYF
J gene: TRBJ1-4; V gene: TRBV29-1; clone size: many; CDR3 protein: CSVEPGQGLGLFF
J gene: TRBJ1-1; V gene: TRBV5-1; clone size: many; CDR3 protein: CASSPGLMNTEAFF
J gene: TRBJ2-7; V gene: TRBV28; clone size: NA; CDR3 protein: CASRPPSRLAGVTEQYF
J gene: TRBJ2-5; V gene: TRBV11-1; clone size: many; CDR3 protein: CASSSPTGVLGSLVQETQYF
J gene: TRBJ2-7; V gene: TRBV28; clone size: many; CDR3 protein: CASSQQGAWYEQYF
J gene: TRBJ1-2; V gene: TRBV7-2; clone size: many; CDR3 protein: CASSLAGVYGYTF
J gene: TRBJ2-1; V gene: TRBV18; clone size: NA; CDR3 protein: CASSRDQGRGYNEQFF
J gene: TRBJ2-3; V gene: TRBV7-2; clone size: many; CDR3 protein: CASSVTSVRTDTQYF
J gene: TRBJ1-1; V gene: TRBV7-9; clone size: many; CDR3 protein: CASSINRGTEAFF
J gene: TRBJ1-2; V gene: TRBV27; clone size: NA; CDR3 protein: CASSSKTGGIRGYTF
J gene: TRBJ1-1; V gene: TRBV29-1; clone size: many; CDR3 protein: CSAKTGRGLTEAFF
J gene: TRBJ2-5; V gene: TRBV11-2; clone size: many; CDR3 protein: CASRDPFLAHQETQYF
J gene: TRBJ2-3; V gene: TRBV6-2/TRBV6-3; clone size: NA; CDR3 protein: CASSYERDTDTQYF
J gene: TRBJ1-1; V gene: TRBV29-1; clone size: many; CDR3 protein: CSVEDAQAMNTEAFF
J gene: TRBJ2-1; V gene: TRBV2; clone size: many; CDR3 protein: CASSEGVRGEQFF
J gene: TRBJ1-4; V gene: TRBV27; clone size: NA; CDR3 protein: CASSQPRDGHNEKLFF
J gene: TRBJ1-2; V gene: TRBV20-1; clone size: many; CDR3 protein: CSLKIRTRQEAYGYTF
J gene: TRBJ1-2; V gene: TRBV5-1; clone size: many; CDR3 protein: CASSYGQSGYTF
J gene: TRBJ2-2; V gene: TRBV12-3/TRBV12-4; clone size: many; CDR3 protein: CASSSGSGLFF
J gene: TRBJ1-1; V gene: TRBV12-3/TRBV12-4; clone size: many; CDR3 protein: CASSQGPQAFF
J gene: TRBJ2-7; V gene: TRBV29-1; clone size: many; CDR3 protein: CSVQDRPYEQYF
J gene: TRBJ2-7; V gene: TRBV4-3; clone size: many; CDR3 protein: CASSQDYRAEQYF
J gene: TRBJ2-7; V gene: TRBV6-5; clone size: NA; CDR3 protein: CASSYSPAGYHEQYF
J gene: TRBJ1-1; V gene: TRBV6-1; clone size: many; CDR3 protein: CASSDQGMNTEAFF
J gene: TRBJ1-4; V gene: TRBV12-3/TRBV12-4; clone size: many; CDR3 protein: CASSLNGLLFF
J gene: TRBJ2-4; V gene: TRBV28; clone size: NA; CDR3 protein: CASSPPGGPKNIQYF
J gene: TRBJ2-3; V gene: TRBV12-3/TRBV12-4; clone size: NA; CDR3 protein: CASSLPGTTDTQYF
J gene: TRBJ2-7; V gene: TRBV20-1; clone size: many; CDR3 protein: CSARTGRNDHEQYF
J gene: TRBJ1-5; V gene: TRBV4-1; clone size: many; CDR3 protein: CASSPIRGNQPQHF